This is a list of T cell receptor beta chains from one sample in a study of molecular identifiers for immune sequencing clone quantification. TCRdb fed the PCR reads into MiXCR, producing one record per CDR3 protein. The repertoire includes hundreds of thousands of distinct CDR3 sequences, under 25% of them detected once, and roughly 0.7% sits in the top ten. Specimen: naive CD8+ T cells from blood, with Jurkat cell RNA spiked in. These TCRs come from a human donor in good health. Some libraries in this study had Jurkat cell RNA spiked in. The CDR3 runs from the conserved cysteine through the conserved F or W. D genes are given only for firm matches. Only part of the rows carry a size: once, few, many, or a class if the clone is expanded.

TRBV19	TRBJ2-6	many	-	TGTGCCAGCAGCTCTGGGGCCAACGTCCTGACTTTC	CASSSGANVLTF
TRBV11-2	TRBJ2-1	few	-	TGTGCCAGCAGCTTAGGGGGGCTACTCTCCTACAATGAGCAGTTCTTC	CASSLGGLLSYNEQFF
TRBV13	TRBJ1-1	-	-	TGTGCCCGCAGCCCCTCAGGGGTCGGCATGAACCCTGACGCTTTCTTT	CARSPSGVGMNPDAFF
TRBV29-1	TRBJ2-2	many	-	TGCAGCGTTGATGGCTCGAACACCGGGGAGCTGTTTTTT	CSVDGSNTGELFF
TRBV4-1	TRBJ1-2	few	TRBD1	TGCGCCAGCAGCCCGGGACAGCCGGTGTACTATGGCTACACCTTC	CASSPGQPVYYGYTF
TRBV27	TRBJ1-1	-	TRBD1	TGTGCCAGCAGTCCGGACAGGACCCTCACTGAAGCTTTCTTT	CASSPDRTLTEAFF
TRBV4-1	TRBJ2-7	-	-	TGCGCCAGCAGCCTATCAGACCCCTACGAGCAGTACTTC	CASSLSDPYEQYF
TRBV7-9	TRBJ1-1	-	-	TGTGCCAGCACTTCTAACACTGAAGCTTTCTTT	CASTSNTEAFF
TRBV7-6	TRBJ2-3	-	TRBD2	TGTGCCAGCAGCGCAAGCGGGGGGGCTGCAGATACGCAGTATTTT	CASSASGGAADTQYF
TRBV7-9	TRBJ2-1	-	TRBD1	TGTGCCAGCAGCTCACCGGGACAGACCTACAATGAGCAGTTCTTC	CASSSPGQTYNEQFF
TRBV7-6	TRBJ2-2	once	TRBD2	TGTGCCAGCAGCTCCGGGACTACACGAACCGGGGAGCTGTTATTT	CASSSGTTRTGELLF
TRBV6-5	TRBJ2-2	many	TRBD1	TGTGCCAGCAGTTTCGCCGGGACAGATCACACCGGGGAGCTGTTTTTT	CASSFAGTDHTGELFF
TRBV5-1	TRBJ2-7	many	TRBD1	TGCGCCAGCAGCTGGACCGGGACAGAGTACGAGCAGTACTTC	CASSWTGTEYEQYF
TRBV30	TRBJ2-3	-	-	TGTGCCTGGAGTCCAGGGCGTGGGACAGATACGCAGTATTTT	CAWSPGRGTDTQYF
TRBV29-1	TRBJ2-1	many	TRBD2	TGCAGCGTTGAAGATCGAGGGAGGGTACGCAATGAGCAGTTCTTC	CSVEDRGRVRNEQFF
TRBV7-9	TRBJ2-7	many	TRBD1	TGTGCCAGCAGCCCGGGACAGGTTGGTGCCGAGCAGTACTTC	CASSPGQVGAEQYF
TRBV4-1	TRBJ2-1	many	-	TGCGCCAGCAGCCAAGATCCGTATGGGGGTAATGAGCAGTTCTTC	CASSQDPYGGNEQFF
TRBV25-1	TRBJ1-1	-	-	TGTGCCAGCAGTGATTATGGGGAGGGCACTGAAGCTTTCTTT	CASSDYGEGTEAFF
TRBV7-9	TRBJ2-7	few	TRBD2	TGTGCCAGCAGCCCCGGGACTAGCGGTCACCCAGAATACTACGAGCAGTACTTC	CASSPGTSGHPEYYEQYF
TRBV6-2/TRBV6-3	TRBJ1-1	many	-	TGTGCCAGCAGTTACAGTTGGGCAATCGCTGAAGCTTTCTTT	CASSYSWAIAEAFF
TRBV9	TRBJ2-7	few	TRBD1	TGTGCCAGCAGCGTAGCAGGACAGGGGTGGGACGAGCAGTACTTC	CASSVAGQGWDEQYF
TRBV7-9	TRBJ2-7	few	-	TGTGCCAGCAGCTTCGTAGTCTACGAGCAGTACTTC	CASSFVVYEQYF
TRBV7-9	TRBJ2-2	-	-	TGTGCCAGCAGACCATCGAACACCGGGGAGCTGTTTTTT	CASRPSNTGELFF
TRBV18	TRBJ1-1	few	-	TGTGCCAGCTCACCTCCCGACCCCGTGAACACTGAAGCTTTCTTT	CASSPPDPVNTEAFF
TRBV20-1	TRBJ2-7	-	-	TGCAGTGCGCGAGCGGGCCGGTCCTACGAGCAGTACTTC	CSARAGRSYEQYF
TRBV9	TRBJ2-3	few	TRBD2	TGTGCCAGCAGCGTAGAGGCTAGCGGGAGTGCAGATACGCAGTATTTT	CASSVEASGSADTQYF
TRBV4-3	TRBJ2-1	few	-	TGCGCCAGCAGCCAAGAATCAGGGAGCTCCTACAATGAGCAGTTCTTC	CASSQESGSSYNEQFF
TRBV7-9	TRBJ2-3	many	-	TGTGCCACGGGGGGCCCTAGCACAGATACGCAGTATTTT	CATGGPSTDTQYF
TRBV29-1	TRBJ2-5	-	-	TGCAGCGTACGACATAAGCGAGAGACCCAGTACTTC	CSVRHKRETQYF